Shown below are 26 T cell receptor beta chains from a single sample sequenced in a study of T cells in women clearing cervical HPV infection. Libraries were prepared by immunoSEQ multiplex PCR; TCRdb keeps only in-frame clonotypes and omits some of them. This sample's clone table lists around 48,000 clones. Sequencing was performed on blood buffy coat. These receptor sequences come from a woman aged 18 to 75 with a cervical HPV16 infection that either progressed to CIN3+ or cleared (not recorded which).

Turning to this clone: The CDR3 end lies 3 residues beyond the end of the read and is filled in from the germline J gene. The chain employs TRBV27 and TRBJ2-7; weak D call: TRBD2 (6 bases). Deletions cut 0 bases from V and 2 bases from J, with 11 bases between. The germline V gene encodes CDR1 MNHEY and CDR2 SMNVEV (reference sequence). This CDR3 is built from 15 residues. Partial CDR3 DNA: TGTGCCAGCAGTTTATCGGGTAGCGGAACCTACGAG. It translates to CASSLSGSGTYE. The CDR3 reads in full as CASSLSGSGTYEQYF.

Partial CDR3 DNA: TGTGCCTGGAGTGTAACCGACTCCAGGGGGATTAAAACCCTATCCTATGGC. Amino acid sequence: CAWSVTDSRGIKTLSYG. In full, the CDR3 is CAWSVTDSRGIKTLSYGYTF. The chain links TRBV30 to TRBJ1-2; 7 bases are a match to TRBD1. The read terminates 3 residues before the CDR3 end, so the remaining end is supplied by the germline J gene. Germline lookup yields CDR1 GTSNPN and CDR2 SVGIG (reference sequence). The CDR3 runs 20 residues. Germline trimming cut 0 bases from V and 4 bases from J; bases unmatched to any gene: 23.

In regard to this clone: Read sequence stops 3 residues before the CDR3 end, and the germline J gene provides the missing end. J is TRBJ2-7 and V is TRBV5-4; 7 bases line up with TRBD2. The CDR3 has 15 amino acids. CDR1 SGHNT and CDR2 YYREEE come from the germline V gene (reference sequence). With V trimmed by 1 base and J by 0 bases, 4 bases remained unmatched. The CDR3 region is CASSLPSGNSYEQYF. The covered CDR3 bases are TGTGCCAGCAGCTTGCCCAGCGGGAACTCCTACGAG.

For this clone: The sequence runs out 3 residues before the end of the CDR3; the remainder is reconstructed from the germline J gene. V gene TRBV5-4 combines with J gene TRBJ1-1; the match to TRBD1 covers 7 bases. CDR3 length equals 16 residues. The V segment lost 4 bases and the J segment 0 bases; nucleotides outside the gene matches: 9. The germline CDR1 and CDR2 sequences are SGHNT and YYREEE (reference sequence). This CDR3 reads CASSAETGRMNTEAFF. The DNA read from the CDR3 is TGTGCCAGCAGCGCTGAGACAGGGCGCATGAACACTGAA.

The chain's CDR3 is CASTQGRGRPSTNEKLFF. The CDR3 DNA, read in part, is TGTGCCAGTACCCAAGGGCGGGGCCGTCCTTCAACTAATGAAAAA. V and J are TRBV19 and TRBJ1-4, with a tentative D call TRBD1 (5 bases). The read falls 3 residues short of the CDR3 end, and the missing part is taken from the germline J gene. Trimming removed 7 bases from V and 0 bases from J, with 21 bases in between. Germline CDR1 reads LNHDA; CDR2 reads SQIVND (reference sequence). The CDR3 is 18 residues long.

Concerning this clone itself: The read halts 3 residues ahead of the CDR3 end, with the missing end drawn from the germline J gene. This chain links TRBV28 with TRBJ2-7; perhaps TRBD1 as D (6 bases). The CDR3 has 14 amino acids. Trimming removed 5 bases from V and 4 bases from J, with 15 bases in between. In germline, CDR1 is MDHEN, CDR2 SYDVKM. The part of the CDR3 DNA that was read is TGTGCCAGCAGTCCGGACAGAGAGTCTTACGAG. This codes for CASSPDRESYE. The full CDR3 is CASSPDRESYEQYF.

As concerns this clone: The sequenced fragment ends 3 residues before the CDR3 boundary, so the rest is inferred from the germline J gene. The V gene is TRBV20-1, the J gene TRBJ1-3, with D uncertain. This CDR3 is 13 amino acids long. Between the trimmed V and J ends, which lost 1 base and 3 bases, there was a span of 7 bases. The germline CDR1 and CDR2 sequences are DFQATT and SNEGSKA (reference sequence). The CDR3 sequence is CSARVEGGNTIYF. The CDR3 bases that were read are TGCAGTGCTAGAGTGGAGGGTGGAAACACC.

Comments on this clone: The read halts 3 residues ahead of the CDR3 end, with the missing end drawn from the germline J gene. V is TRBV19 and J is TRBJ1-6; D is uncertain. CDR1 LNHDA and CDR2 SQIVND come from the germline V gene (reference sequence). CDR3 size: 15 residues. With 3 bases removed from V and 9 bases from J, the gap between germline ends came to 15 bases. The CDR3 spells CASSIGEAKGSPLHF. CDR3 DNA, as far as it was read: TGTGCCAGTAGTATTGGCGAGGCAAAGGGTTCACCC. Combining the CDR3 with reference TRBV19 and TRBJ1-6 gives the whole variable domain DGGITQSPKYLFRKEGQNVTLSCEQNLNHDAMYWYRQDPGQGLRLIYYSQIVNDFQKGDIAEGYSVSREKKESFPLTVTSAQKNPTAFYLCASSIGEAKGSPLHFGNGTRLTVT.

On this clone itself: The CDR3 end lies 3 residues beyond the end of the read and is filled in from the germline J gene. The chain joins TRBV14 to TRBJ2-1; TRBD2 matches 16 bases. Germline-derived CDR1 and CDR2 are SGHDN and FVKESK. Trimming removed 6 bases from V and 7 bases from J; junction bases left unmatched: 15. This CDR3 region has 19 residues. The CDR3 bases that were read are TGTGCCAGCAGTCCGACGTGGGGGGGACTAGCGGGAGGGAGGAATGAG. This codes for CASSPTWGGLAGGRNE. The entire CDR3 protein is CASSPTWGGLAGGRNEQFF. Variable domain in full (rest from reference TRBV14 and TRBJ2-1): EAGVTQFPSHSVIEKGQTVTLRCDPISGHDNLYWYRRVMGKEIKFLLHFVKESKQDESGMPNNRFLAERTGGTYSTLKVQPAELEDSGVYFCASSPTWGGLAGGRNEQFFGPGTRLTVL.

Concerning this clone: Coverage ceases 3 residues before the CDR3 finishes, and the germline J gene fills in the end. The chain uses TRBV20-1 and TRBJ2-7, with 13 bases that match TRBD2. V gave up 5 bases and J gave up 4 bases; unmatched junction bases: 5. This CDR3 has 14 residues. Germline CDR1 reads DFQATT; CDR2 reads SNEGSKA (reference sequence). CDR3 DNA (partial): TGCAGTGCTGACCGACTAGCGGGGGGTTACGAG. Translated, it gives CSADRLAGGYE. In full, the CDR3 is CSADRLAGGYEQYF.

Note on this clone: The CDR3 end falls 3 residues outside the read, so it is completed with the germline J gene. This chain links TRBV23-1 with TRBJ2-1; D is unresolved. TRBV23-1 counts as an open reading frame of uncertain function. With 4 bases removed from V and 2 bases from J, the gap between germline ends came to 6 bases. The CDR3 loop spans 13 amino acids. This CDR3 is CASSPTPYNEQFF. CDR3 DNA, as far as it was read: TGCGCCAGCAGTCCGACACCCTACAATGAG.

Remarks on this clone: The read ends 3 residues shy of where the CDR3 ends; the end is completed using the germline J gene. J is TRBJ1-5 and V is TRBV19, with TRBD1 as a possible D gene (6 bases). Trimming removed 5 bases from V and 6 bases from J, with 14 bases in between. The CDR3 extends over 14 amino acids. Germline V gene lookup returns CDR1 LNHDA and CDR2 SQIVND (reference sequence). The CDR3 bases that were read are TGTGCCAGTAGTTCGAACAGGGAAGGTCAGCCC. Protein sequence: CASSSNREGQP. The CDR3 reads in full as CASSSNREGQPQHF. The variable domain in full, with the rest retrieved from reference TRBV19 and TRBJ1-5, is DGGITQSPKYLFRKEGQNVTLSCEQNLNHDAMYWYRQDPGQGLRLIYYSQIVNDFQKGDIAEGYSVSREKKESFPLTVTSAQKNPTAFYLCASSSNREGQPQHFGDGTRLSIL.

Regarding this clone: The DNA ends 3 residues before the CDR3 does, and the rest of the CDR3 is filled in from the germline J gene. The J gene is TRBJ2-7, the V gene TRBV18; D gene ambiguous. Between the trimmed V and J ends, which lost 3 bases and 3 bases, there was a span of 15 bases. This CDR3 has 15 amino acids. Germline values: CDR1 KGHSH, CDR2 LQKENI. Incomplete CDR3 DNA: TGTGCCAGCTCACCCGACTCCTCCAATTACTACGAG. As protein: CASSPDSSNYYE. The whole CDR3 reads CASSPDSSNYYEQYF.

On this clone: The read terminates 3 residues before the CDR3 end, so the remaining end is supplied by the germline J gene. The genes are TRBV19 and TRBJ2-3, with 8 positions matching TRBD2. This CDR3 region has 15 residues. Germline CDR1 reads LNHDA; CDR2 reads SQIVND (reference sequence). V gave up 3 bases and J gave up 4 bases; unmatched junction bases: 6. The CDR3: CASSIQRGPADTQYF. CDR3 DNA (partial): TGTGCCAGTAGTATCCAGCGGGGGCCGGCAGATACG. The full variable domain, its missing parts supplied by reference TRBV19 and TRBJ2-3, is DGGITQSPKYLFRKEGQNVTLSCEQNLNHDAMYWYRQDPGQGLRLIYYSQIVNDFQKGDIAEGYSVSREKKESFPLTVTSAQKNPTAFYLCASSIQRGPADTQYFGPGTRLTVL.

Concerning this clone: Coverage ceases 3 residues before the CDR3 finishes, and the germline J gene fills in the end. The V call is TRBV6-2 or TRBV6-3, the J call TRBJ2-5; 11 nucleotides agree with TRBD1. Per germline, CDR1 MNHEY and CDR2 SVGEGT. V shed 4 bases, J shed 4 bases, and the junction held 5 bases outside the gene matches. The CDR3 sequence is 15 residues long. CDR3 DNA, as far as it was read: TGTGCCAGCAGTTTTGGACAGGGGGCAGGAGAGACC. Translated, it gives CASSFGQGAGET. The CDR3 in full is CASSFGQGAGETQYF.

A note on this clone: Sequencing ends 3 residues short of the CDR3 end; the germline J gene provides the rest. The chain is built from TRBV20-1 and TRBJ2-3; possible D gene TRBD2, 6 bases. The germline V and J ends were trimmed by 6 bases and 0 bases, with 13 bases remaining between them. CDR3 length: 14 amino acids. Per germline, CDR1 DFQATT and CDR2 SNEGSKA (reference sequence). The CDR3: CSARLGASTDTQYF. CDR3 bases read: TGCAGTGCACGACTAGGGGCGAGCACAGATACG.

In regard to this clone: The DNA ends 3 residues before the CDR3 does, and the rest of the CDR3 is filled in from the germline J gene. V is TRBV4-2 and J is TRBJ2-7; D unresolved. This CDR3 is built from 14 residues. V shed 1 base and J shed 2 bases, with 9 bases lying between them. Germline V gene data show CDR1 as LGHNA and CDR2 as YNFKEQ. The chain's CDR3 is CASSQAAGTYEQYF. CDR3 DNA (partial): TGTGCCAGCAGCCAAGCGGCAGGAACCTACGAG.

As for this clone: The CDR3 goes on 3 residues after the read ends, and that part is filled in from the germline J gene. The J gene is TRBJ1-2, the V gene TRBV30; D call uncertain. Germline CDR1 GTSNPN, CDR2 SVGIG (reference sequence). V was pared by 0 bases and J by 3 bases, with 8 bases between. There are 13 residues in the CDR3. CDR3 DNA, as far as it was read: TGTGCCTGGAGTGTACAGCAGGACTATGGC. As protein: CAWSVQQDYG. The full CDR3 sequence reads CAWSVQQDYGYTF.

Turning to this clone: Read coverage stops 3 residues before the CDR3 terminus; the germline J gene supplies the remainder. V is TRBV20-1 and J is TRBJ1-4; D call uncertain. The CDR3 covers 12 residues. Per the germline V gene, CDR1 is DFQATT and CDR2 is SNEGSKA (reference sequence). V gave up 7 bases and J gave up 7 bases, with 13 bases separating them. Incomplete CDR3 DNA: TGCAGTGTGGCCACAGCGGGTGAAAAA. It specifies CSVATAGEK. The CDR3, in full, reads CSVATAGEKLFF.

In the case of this clone: Read coverage stops 3 residues before the CDR3 terminus; the germline J gene supplies the remainder. V gene TRBV30 combines with J gene TRBJ1-3; tentative D call: TRBD1 (5 bases). The CDR3 is made up of 13 amino acids. V lost 3 bases and J lost 4, with 10 bases in between. Germline loops: CDR1 GTSNPN, CDR2 SVGIG (reference sequence). The chain's CDR3 is CAWRIGVGNTIYF. The DNA read from the CDR3 is TGTGCCTGGAGGATAGGGGTGGGAAACACC. The complete variable domain, with remaining parts taken from reference TRBV30 and TRBJ1-3, reads SQTIHQWPATLVQPVGSPLSLECTVEGTSNPNLYWYRQAAGRGLQLLFYSVGIGQISSEVPQNLSASRPQDRQFILSSKKLLLSDSGFYLCAWRIGVGNTIYFGEGSWLTVV.

CDR3 bases read: TGTGCCTGGAGCCCAACGGGGAGGGTCCAAGATACG. Residues: CAWSPTGRVQDT. The full CDR3 protein reads CAWSPTGRVQDTQYF. The chain uses TRBV30 and TRBJ2-3, with 7 bases identical to TRBD2. The read halts 3 residues ahead of the CDR3 end, with the missing end drawn from the germline J gene. V was clipped by 3 bases and J by 5 bases; unmatched bases: 11. Per germline, CDR1 GTSNPN and CDR2 SVGIG (reference sequence). The CDR3 consists of 15 residues.

Remarks on this clone: The CDR3 goes on 3 residues after the read ends, and that part is filled in from the germline J gene. The chain combines TRBV19 with TRBJ2-2; D perhaps matches TRBD2 (6 bases). This CDR3 is 15 amino acids long. V lost 7 bases and J lost 3, with 15 bases in between. CDR1 is LNHDA, CDR2 SQIVND, per germline (reference sequence). CDR3 sequence: CASKKGTHYTGELFF. CDR3 bases read: TGTGCCAGTAAAAAGGGGACTCACTACACCGGGGAG.

Regarding this clone: The CDR3 end lies 3 residues beyond the end of the read and is filled in from the germline J gene. The gene calls are TRBV6-2 or TRBV6-3 and TRBJ2-2; 10 bases are shared with TRBD2. Trimming took 0 bases from V and 4 from J; bases not matched to a gene: 5. CDR1 is MNHEY, CDR2 SVGEGT, per germline. CDR3 length: 17 amino acids. CDR3 amino acids: CASSYSTLAGSTGELFF. The DNA read from the CDR3 is TGTGCCAGCAGTTACTCGACACTAGCGGGGTCCACCGGGGAG.

In regard to this clone: At one of its ends the junction is not consistent with the germline gene, which may arise from a read error. The DNA ends 3 residues before the CDR3 does, and the rest of the CDR3 is filled in from the germline J gene. The chain joins TRBV4-2 to TRBJ1-1; weak D call: TRBD1 (5 bases). This CDR3 is 15 amino acids long. Germline V gives CDR1 LGHNA, CDR2 YNFKEQ. The covered CDR3 bases are TGCGCCAGCAGCCAAGACCCTCAGGGTCCCACTGAA. Residues: CASSQDPQGPTE. The CDR3 in full is CASSQDPQGPTEAFF.

Worth noting for this clone: The sequenced fragment ends 3 residues before the CDR3 boundary, so the rest is inferred from the germline J gene. V gene TRBV6-2 or TRBV6-3 combines with J gene TRBJ2-7, with TRBD1 matching 7 bases. Unmatched junction bases numbered 1, after V lost 5 bases and J lost 0 bases. CDR1 MNHEY and CDR2 SVGEGT come from the germline V gene. The CDR3 spans 13 residues. The CDR3 loop is CASSGDSSYEQYF. CDR3 DNA (partial): TGTGCCAGCAGTGGGGACAGCTCCTACGAG.

A remark on this clone: No DNA is shown, since the ends of the CDR3 on it are uncertain; the CDR3 is the one TCRdb lists. This chain uses TRBV2 with TRBJ1-2. Inclusive of both ends, the CDR3 amounts to 17 amino acids. Per the germline V gene, CDR1 is SNHLY and CDR2 is FYNNEI. CDR3 sequence reads: CASSSSGVGGFGYGYTF.